Described below is a single T cell receptor (beta chain) sequence and its context. Repertoires were generated with immunoSEQ multiplex PCR, while TCRdb's copy carries only in-frame clones and drops some. The table records some 160,000 clones, around 80% of them present only once. V dropped 4 bases and J dropped 1; count of bases not matched to a gene: 1. The CDR3 runs to 15 residues. Germline CDR1 and CDR2: SGHAT and FQDESV (reference sequence). The data were obtained in a study of blood T cell repertoires in COVID-19. Study details: Cohort 3 recovered donors had two negative PCRs, clearance, or symptom resolution. Whether acute or convalescent, the COVID-19 samples came from the United States, Italy and Spain.

The source is a woman between 70 and 85 years old in a cohort exposed to, infected with or recovered from COVID-19 (not recorded which). Sequenced sample: PBMCs or T cells enriched from blood (not recorded which). The chain links TRBV11-1 to TRBJ2-4; 10 nucleotides agree with TRBD2. The chain's CDR3 is CASSSTSGAKNIQYF. The DNA of the CDR3 is TGTGCCAGCAGCTCGACTAGCGGGGCCAAAAACATTCAGTACTTC.